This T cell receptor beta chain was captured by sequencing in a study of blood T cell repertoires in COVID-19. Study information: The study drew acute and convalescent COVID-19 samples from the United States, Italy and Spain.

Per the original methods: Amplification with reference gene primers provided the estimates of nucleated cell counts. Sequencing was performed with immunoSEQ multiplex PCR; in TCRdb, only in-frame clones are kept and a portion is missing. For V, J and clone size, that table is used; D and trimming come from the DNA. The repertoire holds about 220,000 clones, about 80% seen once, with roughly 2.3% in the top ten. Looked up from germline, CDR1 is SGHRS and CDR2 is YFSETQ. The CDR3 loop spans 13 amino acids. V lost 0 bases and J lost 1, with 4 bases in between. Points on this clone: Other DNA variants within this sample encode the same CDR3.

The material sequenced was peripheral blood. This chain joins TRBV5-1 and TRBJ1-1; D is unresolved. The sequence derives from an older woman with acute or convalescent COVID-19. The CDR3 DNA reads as TGCGCCAGCAGCTTGGAACAGAACACTGAAGCTTTCTTT. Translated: CASSLEQNTEAFF.